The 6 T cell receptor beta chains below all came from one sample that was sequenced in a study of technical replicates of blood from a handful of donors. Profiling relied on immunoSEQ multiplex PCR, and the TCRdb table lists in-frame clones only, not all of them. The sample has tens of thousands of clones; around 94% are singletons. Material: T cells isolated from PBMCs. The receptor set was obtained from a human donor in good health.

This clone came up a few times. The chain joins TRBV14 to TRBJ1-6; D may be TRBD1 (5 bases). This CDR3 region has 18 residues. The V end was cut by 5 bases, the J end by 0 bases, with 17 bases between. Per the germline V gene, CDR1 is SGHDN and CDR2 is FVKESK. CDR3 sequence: CASSEKGYFNSYNSPLHF. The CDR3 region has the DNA TGTGCCAGCAGCGAGAAGGGGTACTTTAACTCCTATAATTCACCCCTCCACTTT.

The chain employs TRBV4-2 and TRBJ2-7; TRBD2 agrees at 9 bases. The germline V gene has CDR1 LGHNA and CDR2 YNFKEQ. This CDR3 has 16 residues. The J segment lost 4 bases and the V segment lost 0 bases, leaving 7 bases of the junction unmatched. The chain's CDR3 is CASSQEVSSGGYEQYF. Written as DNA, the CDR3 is TGTGCCAGCAGCCAAGAGGTTTCGAGCGGGGGGTACGAGCAGTACTTC.

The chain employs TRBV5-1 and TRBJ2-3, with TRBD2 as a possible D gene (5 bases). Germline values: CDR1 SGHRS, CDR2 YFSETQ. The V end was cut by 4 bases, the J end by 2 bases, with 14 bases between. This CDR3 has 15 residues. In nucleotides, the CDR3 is TGCGCCAGCAGCCCCAGACCGGACTTCACAGATACGCAGTATTTT. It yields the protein CASSPRPDFTDTQYF.

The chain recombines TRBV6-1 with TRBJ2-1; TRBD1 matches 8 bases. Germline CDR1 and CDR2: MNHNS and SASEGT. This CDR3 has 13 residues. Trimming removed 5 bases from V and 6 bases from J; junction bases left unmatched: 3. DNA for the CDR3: TGTGCCAGCAGTAATGACAGGGGCAATGAGCAGTTCTTC. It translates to CASSNDRGNEQFF.

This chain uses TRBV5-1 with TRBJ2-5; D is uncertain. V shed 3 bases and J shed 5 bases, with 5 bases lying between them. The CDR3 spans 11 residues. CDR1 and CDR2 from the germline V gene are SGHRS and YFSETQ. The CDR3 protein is CASSYRETQYF. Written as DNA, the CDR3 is TGCGCCAGCAGCTACCGGGAGACCCAGTACTTC. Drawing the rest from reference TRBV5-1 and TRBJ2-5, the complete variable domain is KAGVTQTPRYLIKTRGQQVTLSCSPISGHRSVSWYQQTPGQGLQFLFEYFSETQRNKGNFPGRFSGRQFSNSRSEMNVSTLELGDSALYLCASSYRETQYFGPGTRLLVL.

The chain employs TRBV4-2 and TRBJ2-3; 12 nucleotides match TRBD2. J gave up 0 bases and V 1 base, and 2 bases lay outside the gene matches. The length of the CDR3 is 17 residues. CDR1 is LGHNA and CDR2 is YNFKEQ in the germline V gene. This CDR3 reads CASSQVLAGGSTDTQYF. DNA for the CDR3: TGTGCCAGCAGCCAAGTACTAGCGGGAGGTAGCACAGATACGCAGTATTTT.